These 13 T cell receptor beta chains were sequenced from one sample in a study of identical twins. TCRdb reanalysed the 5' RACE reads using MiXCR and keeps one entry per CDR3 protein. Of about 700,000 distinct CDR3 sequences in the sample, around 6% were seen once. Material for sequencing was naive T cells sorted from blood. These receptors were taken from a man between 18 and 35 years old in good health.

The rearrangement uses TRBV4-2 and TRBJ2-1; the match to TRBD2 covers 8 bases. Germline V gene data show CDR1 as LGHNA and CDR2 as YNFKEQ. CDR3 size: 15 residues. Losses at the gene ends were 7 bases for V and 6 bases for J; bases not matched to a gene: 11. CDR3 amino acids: CASTSTPGGSNEQFF. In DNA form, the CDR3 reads TGTGCCAGCACCTCAACCCCGGGAGGGTCCAATGAGCAGTTCTTC.

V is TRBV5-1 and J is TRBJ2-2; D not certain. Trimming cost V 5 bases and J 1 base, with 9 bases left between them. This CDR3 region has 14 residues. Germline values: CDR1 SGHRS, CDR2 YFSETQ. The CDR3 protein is CASRPRRNTGELFF. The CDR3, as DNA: TGCGCCAGCAGGCCCCGCAGGAACACCGGGGAGCTGTTTTTT. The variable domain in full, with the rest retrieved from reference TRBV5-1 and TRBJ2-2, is KAGVTQTPRYLIKTRGQQVTLSCSPISGHRSVSWYQQTPGQGLQFLFEYFSETQRNKGNFPGRFSGRQFSNSRSEMNVSTLELGDSALYLCASRPRRNTGELFFGEGSRLTVL.

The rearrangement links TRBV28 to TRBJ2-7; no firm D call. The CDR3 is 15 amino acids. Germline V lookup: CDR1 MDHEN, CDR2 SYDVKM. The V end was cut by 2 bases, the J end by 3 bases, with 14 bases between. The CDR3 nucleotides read TGTGCCAGCAGTTTAATCACTGGCGGAGTCTACGAGCAGTACTTC. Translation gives CASSLITGGVYEQYF.

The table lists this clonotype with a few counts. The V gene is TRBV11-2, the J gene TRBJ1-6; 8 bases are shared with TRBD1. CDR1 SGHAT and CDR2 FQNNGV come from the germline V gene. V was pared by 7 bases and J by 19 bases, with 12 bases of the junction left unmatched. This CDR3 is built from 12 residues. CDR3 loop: CASNHNRDRHHF. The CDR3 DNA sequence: TGTGCCAGCAACCATAACCGGGACAGGCATCACTTT.

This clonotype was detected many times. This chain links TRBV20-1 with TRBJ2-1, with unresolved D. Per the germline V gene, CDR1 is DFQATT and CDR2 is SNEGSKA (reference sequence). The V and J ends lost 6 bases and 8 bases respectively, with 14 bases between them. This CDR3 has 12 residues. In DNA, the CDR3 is TGCAGTGCCTTAGACCCGCCGGATGAGCAGTTCTTC. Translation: CSALDPPDEQFF.

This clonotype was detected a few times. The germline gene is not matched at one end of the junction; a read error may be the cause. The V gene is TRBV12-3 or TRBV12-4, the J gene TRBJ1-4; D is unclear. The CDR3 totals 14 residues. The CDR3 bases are TGTGCCAGCAGTTCGGGGTTTACTAATGAAAAACTGGTTTTT. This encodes CASSSGFTNEKLVF.

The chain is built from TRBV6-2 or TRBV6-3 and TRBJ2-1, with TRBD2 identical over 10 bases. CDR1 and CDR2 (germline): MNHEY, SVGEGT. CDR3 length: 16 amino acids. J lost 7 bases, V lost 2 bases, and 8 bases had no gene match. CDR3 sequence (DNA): TGTGCCAGCAGTTACCCGGGACTAGCGAATGGAAATGAGCAGTTCTTC. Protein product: CASSYPGLANGNEQFF.

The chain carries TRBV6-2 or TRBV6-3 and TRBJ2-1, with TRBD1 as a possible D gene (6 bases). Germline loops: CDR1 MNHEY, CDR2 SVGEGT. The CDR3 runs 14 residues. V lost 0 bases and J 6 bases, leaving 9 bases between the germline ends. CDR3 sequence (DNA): TGTGCCAGCAGTTACTCGGACAGACTCAATGAGCAGTTCTTC. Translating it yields CASSYSDRLNEQFF.

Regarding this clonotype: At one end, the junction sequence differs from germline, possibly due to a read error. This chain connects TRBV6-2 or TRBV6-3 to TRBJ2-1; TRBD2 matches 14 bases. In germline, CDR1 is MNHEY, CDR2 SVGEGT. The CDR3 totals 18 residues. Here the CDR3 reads CASSYSGRLAGGYSEQFF. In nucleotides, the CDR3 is TGTGCCAGCAGTTACTCGGGGCGACTAGCGGGAGGGTACAGTGAGCAGTTCTTC.

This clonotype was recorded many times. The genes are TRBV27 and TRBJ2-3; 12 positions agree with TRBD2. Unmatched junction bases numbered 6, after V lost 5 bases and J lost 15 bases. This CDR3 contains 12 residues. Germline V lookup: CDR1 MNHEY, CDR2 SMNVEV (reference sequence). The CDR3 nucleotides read TGTGCCAGCAGTGAGACTAGCGGGAGTTCATATTTT. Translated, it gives CASSETSGSSYF.

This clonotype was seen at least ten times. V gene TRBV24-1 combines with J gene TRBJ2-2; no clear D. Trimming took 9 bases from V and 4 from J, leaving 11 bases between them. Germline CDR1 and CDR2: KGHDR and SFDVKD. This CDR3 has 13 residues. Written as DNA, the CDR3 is TGTGCCACCTATCCGGTATTCACCGGGGAGCTGTTTTTT. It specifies CATYPVFTGELFF.

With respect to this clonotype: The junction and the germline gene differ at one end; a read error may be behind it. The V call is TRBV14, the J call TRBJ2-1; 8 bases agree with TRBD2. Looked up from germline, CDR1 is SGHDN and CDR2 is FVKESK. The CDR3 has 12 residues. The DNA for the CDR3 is TGTGCCAGCAGCCAAGGGGGTGGACTAGCCTCTTTC. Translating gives CASSQGGGLASF.

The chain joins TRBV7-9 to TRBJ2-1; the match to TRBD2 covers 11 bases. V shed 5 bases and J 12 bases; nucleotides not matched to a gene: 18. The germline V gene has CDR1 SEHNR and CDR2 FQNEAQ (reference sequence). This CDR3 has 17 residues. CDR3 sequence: CASSPGLAGTKNQGQFF. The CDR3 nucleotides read TGTGCCAGCAGCCCCGGACTAGCGGGTACTAAAAACCAAGGGCAGTTCTTC. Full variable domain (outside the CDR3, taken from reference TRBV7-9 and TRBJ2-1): DTGVSQNPRHKITKRGQNVTFRCDPISEHNRLYWYRQTLGQGPEFLTYFQNEAQLEKSRLLSDRFSAERPKGSFSTLEIQRTEQGDSAMYLCASSPGLAGTKNQGQFFGPGTRLTVL.